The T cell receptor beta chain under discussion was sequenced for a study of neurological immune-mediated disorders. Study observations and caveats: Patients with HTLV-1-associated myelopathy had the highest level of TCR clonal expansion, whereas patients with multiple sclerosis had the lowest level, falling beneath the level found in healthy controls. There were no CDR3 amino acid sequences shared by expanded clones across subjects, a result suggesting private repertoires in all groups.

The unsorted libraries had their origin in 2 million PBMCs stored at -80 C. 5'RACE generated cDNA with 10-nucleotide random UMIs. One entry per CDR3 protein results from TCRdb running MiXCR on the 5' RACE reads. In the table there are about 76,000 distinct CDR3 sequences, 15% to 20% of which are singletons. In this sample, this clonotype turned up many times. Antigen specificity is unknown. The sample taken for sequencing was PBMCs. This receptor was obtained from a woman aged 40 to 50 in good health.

Written as DNA, the CDR3 is TGTGCCAGCATCTCTACCTCCCCAAGGACAGATACGCAGTATTTT. It encodes CASISTSPRTDTQYF. This chain uses TRBV5-5 with TRBJ2-3; D gene ambiguous. Germline V gene lookup returns CDR1 SGHKS and CDR2 YYEKEE (reference sequence). The V end was cut by 6 bases, the J end by 3 bases, with 17 bases between. This CDR3 comprises 15 residues. Together with reference TRBV5-5 and TRBJ2-3, the CDR3 gives the full variable domain: DAGVTQSPTHLIKTRGQQVTLRCSPISGHKSVSWYQQVLGQGPQFIFQYYEKEERGRGNFPDRFSARQFPNYSSELNVNALLLGDSALYLCASISTSPRTDTQYFGPGTRLTVL.